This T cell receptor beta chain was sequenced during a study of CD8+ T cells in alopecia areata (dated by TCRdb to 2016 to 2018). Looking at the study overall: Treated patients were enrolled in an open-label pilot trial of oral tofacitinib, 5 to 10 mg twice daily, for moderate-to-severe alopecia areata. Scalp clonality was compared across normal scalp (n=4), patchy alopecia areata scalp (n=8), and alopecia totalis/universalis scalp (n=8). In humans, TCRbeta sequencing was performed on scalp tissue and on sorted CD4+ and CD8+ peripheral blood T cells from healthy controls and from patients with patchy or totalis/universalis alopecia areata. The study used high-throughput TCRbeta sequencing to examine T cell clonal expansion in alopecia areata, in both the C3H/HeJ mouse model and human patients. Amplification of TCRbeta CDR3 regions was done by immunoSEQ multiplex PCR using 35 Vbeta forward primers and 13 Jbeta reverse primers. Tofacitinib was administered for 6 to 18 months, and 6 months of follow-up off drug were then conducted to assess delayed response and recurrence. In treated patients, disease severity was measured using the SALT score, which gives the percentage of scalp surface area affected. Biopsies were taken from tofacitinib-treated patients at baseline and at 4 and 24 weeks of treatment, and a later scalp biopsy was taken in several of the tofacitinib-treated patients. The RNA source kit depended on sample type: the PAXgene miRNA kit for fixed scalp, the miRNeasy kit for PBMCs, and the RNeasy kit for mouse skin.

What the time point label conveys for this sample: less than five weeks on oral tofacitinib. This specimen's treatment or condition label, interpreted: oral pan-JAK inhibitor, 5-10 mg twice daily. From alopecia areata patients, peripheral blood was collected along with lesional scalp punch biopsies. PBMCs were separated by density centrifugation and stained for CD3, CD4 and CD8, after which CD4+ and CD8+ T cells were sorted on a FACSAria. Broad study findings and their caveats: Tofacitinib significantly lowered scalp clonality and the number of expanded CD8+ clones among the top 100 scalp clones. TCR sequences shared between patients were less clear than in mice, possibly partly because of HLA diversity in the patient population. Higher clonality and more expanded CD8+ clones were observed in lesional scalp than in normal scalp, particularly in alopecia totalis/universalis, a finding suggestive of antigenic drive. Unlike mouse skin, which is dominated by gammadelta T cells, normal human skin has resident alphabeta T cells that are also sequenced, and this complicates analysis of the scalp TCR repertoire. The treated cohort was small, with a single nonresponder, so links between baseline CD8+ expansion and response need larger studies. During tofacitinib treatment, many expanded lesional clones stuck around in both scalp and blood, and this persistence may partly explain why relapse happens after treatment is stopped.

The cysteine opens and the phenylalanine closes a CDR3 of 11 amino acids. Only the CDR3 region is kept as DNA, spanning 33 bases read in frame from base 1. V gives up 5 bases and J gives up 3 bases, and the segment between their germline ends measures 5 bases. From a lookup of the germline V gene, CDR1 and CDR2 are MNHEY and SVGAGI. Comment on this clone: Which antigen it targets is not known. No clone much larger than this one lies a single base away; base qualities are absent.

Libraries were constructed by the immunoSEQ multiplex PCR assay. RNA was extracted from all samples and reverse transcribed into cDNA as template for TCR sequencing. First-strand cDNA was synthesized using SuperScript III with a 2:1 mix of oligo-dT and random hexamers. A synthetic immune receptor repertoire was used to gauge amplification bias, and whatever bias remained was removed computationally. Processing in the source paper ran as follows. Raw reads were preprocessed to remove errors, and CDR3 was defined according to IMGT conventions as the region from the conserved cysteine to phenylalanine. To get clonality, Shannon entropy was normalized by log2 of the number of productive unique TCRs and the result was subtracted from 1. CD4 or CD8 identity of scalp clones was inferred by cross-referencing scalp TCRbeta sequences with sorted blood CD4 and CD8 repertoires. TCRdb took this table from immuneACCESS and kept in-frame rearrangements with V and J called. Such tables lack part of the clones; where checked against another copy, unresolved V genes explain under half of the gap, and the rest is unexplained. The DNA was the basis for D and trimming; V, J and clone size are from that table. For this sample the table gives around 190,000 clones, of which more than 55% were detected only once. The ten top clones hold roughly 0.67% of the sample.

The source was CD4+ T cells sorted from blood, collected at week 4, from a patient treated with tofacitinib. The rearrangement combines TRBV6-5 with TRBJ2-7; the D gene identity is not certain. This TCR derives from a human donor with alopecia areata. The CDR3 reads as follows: CASSVHYEQYF. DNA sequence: TGTGCCAGCAGTGTTCACTACGAGCAGTACTTC.